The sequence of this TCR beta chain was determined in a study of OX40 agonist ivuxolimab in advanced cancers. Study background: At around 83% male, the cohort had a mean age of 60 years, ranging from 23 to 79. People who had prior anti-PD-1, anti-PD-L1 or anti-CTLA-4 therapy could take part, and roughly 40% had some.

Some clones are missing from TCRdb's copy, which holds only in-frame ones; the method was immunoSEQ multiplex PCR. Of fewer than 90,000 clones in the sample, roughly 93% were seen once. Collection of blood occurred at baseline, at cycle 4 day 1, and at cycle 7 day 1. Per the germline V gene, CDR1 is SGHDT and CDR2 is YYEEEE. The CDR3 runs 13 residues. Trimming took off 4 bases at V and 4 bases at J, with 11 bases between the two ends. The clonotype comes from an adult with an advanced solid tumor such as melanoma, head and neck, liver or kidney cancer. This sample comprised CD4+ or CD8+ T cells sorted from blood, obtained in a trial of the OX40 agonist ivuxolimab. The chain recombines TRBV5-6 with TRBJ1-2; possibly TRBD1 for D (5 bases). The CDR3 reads CASSTGHLYGYTF. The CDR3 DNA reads TGTGCCAGCAGCACCGGACACCTCTATGGCTACACCTTC.